This T cell receptor beta chain was recorded in a study of cytomegalovirus exposure and HLA in healthy donors. The study's findings and limits: In a later analysis, donors in an Asian-associated ancestry cluster reportedly had fewer N-insertions in productive TCRs than the cohort mean.

V gave up 4 bases and J gave up 3 bases, with 6 bases separating them. This CDR3 contains 13 residues. Germline loops: CDR1 SGHTA, CDR2 FQGNSA. Regarding this clone: Its antigen is currently unknown.

The PCR had 60 Vbeta and 13 Jbeta primers. Sequenced by immunoSEQ multiplex PCR; TCRdb stores in-frame clones only, minus some. The table has 160,000 or so clones, roughly 75% seen once; the top ten hold around 5.7%. Sequenced input: PBMCs. This TCR was recovered from a man in his forties or fifties in good health and CMV-seronegative. J is TRBJ2-2 and V is TRBV7-2; a weak D match, TRBD2 (5 bases). The CDR3 protein is CASSYSDTGELFF. In DNA form, the CDR3 reads TGTGCCAGCAGCTATAGCGACACCGGGGAGCTGTTTTTT.